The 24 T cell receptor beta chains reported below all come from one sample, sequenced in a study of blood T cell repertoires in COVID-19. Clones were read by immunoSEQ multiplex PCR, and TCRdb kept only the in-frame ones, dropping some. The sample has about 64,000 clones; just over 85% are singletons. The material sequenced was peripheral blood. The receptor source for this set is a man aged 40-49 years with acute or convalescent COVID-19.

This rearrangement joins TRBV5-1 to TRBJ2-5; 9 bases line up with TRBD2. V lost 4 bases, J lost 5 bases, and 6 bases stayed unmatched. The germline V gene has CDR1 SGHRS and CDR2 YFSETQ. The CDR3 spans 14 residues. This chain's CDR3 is CASSQGTSFETQYF. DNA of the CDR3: TGCGCCAGCAGCCAAGGGACTAGCTTTGAGACCCAGTACTTC.

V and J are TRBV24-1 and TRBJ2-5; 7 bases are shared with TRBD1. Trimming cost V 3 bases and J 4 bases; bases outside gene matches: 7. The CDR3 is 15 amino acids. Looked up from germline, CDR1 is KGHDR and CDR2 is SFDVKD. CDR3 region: CATSDVTGYGETQYF. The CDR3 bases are TGTGCCACCAGTGATGTGACAGGGTACGGAGAGACCCAGTACTTC.

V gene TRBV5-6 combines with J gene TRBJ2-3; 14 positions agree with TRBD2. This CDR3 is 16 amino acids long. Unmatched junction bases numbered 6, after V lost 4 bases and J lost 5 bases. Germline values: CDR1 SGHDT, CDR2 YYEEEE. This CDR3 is CASSRLAGGPLDTQYF. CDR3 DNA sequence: TGTGCCAGCAGCAGACTAGCGGGGGGGCCATTAGATACGCAGTATTTT.

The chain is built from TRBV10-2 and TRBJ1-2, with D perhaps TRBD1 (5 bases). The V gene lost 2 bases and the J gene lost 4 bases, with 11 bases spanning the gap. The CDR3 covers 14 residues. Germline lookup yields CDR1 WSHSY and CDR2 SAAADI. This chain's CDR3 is CASSEERTGYGYTF. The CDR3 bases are TGCGCCAGCAGTGAGGAACGTACAGGCTATGGCTACACCTTC.

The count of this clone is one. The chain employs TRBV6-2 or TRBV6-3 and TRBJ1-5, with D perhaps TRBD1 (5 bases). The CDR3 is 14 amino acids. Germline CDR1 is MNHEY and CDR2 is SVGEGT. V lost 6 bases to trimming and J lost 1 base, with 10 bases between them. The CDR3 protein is CASSTGVSNQPQHF. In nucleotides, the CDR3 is TGTGCCAGCAGCACAGGAGTAAGCAATCAGCCCCAGCATTTT.

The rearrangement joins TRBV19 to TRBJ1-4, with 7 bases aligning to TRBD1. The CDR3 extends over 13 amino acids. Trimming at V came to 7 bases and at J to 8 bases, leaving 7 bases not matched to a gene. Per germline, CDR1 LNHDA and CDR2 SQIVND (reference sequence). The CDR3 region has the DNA TGTGCCAGTAACAGGGACAGTAGGGAAAAACTGTTTTTT. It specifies CASNRDSREKLFF.

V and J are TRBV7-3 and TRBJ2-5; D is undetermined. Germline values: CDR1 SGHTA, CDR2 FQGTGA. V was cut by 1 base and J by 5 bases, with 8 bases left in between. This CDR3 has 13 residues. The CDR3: CASSLKAAETQYF. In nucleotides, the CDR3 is TGTGCCAGCAGCTTAAAGGCGGCCGAGACCCAGTACTTC.

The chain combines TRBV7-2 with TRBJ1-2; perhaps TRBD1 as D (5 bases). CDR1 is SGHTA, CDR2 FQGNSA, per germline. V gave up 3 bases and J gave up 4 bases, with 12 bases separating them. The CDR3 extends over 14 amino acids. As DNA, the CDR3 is TGTGCCAGCAGCTTCAGGGATCCAGGCTATGGCTACACCTTC. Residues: CASSFRDPGYGYTF. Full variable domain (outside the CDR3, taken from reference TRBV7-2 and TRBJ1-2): GAGVSQSPSNKVTEKGKDVELRCDPISGHTALYWYRQSLGQGLEFLIYFQGNSAPDKSGLPSDRFSAERTGGSVSTLTIQRTQQEDSAVYLCASSFRDPGYGYTFGSGTRLTVV.

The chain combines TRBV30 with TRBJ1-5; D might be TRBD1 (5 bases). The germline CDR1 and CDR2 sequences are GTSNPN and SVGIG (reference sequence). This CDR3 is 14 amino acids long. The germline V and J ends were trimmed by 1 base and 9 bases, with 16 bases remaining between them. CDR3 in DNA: TGTGCCTGGAGTGCCCAGGGAAAGGGTTCGCCCCAGCATTTT. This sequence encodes CAWSAQGKGSPQHF.

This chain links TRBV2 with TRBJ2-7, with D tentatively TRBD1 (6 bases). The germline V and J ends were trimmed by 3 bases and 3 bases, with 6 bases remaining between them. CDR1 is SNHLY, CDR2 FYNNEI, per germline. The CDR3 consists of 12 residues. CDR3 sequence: CASSDRGYEQYF. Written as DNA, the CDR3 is TGTGCCAGCAGTGACAGGGGCTACGAGCAGTACTTC.

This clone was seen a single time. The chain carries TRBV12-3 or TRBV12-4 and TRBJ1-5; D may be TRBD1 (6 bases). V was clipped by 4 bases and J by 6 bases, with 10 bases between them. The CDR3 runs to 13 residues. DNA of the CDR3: TGTGCCAGCAGTTACAGGGTCGGTCAGCCCCAGCATTTT. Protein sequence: CASSYRVGQPQHF.

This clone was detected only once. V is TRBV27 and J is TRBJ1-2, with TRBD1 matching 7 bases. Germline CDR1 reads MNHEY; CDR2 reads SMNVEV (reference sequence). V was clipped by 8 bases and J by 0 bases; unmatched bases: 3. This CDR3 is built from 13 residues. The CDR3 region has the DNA TGTGCCAGCCGGGACAGCACTAACTATGGCTACACCTTC. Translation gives CASRDSTNYGYTF.

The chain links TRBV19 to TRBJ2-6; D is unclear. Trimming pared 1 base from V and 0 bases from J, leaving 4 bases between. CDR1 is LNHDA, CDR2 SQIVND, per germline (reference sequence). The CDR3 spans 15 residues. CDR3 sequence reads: CASSIAPSGANVLTF. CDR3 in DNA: TGTGCCAGTAGTATAGCTCCCTCTGGGGCCAACGTCCTGACTTTC.

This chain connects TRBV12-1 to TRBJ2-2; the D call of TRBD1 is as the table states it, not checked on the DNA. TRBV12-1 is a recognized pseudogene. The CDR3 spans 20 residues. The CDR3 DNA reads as TGTGCCAGCAGCCCCCGGGTCGGGGACAGGGGGCAAGGGACCACCGGGGAGCTGTTTTTT. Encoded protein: CASSPRVGDRGQGTTGELFF.

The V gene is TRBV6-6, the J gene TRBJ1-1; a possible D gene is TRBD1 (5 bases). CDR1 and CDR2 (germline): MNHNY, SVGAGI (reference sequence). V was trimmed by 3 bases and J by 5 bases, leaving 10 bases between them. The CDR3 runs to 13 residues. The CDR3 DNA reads TGTGCCAGCAGTTATCAGGGACTAACTGAAGCTTTCTTT. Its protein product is CASSYQGLTEAFF.

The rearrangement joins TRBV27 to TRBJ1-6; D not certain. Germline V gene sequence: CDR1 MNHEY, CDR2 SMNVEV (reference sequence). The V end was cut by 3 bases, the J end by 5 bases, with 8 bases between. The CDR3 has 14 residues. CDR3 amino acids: CASSLRSHNSPLHF. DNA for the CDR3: TGTGCCAGCAGTTTGCGGTCACATAATTCACCCCTCCACTTT.

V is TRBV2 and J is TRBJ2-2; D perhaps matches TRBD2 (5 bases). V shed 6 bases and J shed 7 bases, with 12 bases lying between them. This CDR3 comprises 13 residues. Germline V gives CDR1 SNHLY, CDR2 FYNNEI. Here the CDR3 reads CASRMGSIGELFF. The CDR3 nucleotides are TGTGCCAGCAGAATGGGGAGTATCGGGGAGCTGTTTTTT.

Here the CDR3 reads CASSLGGEAFF. Here the CDR3 DNA reads TGTGCCAGCAGCTTAGGAGGTGAAGCTTTCTTT. The chain carries TRBV11-3 and TRBJ1-1; D is ambiguous. CDR1 and CDR2 from the germline V gene are SGHNT and YENEEA. V was pared by 1 base and J by 7 bases, with 4 bases between. This CDR3 comprises 11 residues.

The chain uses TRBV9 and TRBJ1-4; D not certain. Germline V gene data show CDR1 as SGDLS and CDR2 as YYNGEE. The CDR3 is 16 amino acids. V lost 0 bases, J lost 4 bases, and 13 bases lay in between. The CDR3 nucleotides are TGTGCCAGCAGCGTAGACGAGGGTCTGTTTAATGAAAAACTGTTTTTT. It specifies CASSVDEGLFNEKLFF.

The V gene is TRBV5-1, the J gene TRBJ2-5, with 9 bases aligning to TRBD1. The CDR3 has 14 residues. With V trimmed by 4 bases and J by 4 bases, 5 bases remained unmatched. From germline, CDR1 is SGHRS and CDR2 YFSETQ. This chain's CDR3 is CASSAGTGRETQYF. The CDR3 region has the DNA TGCGCCAGCAGCGCAGGGACAGGGCGAGAGACCCAGTACTTC.

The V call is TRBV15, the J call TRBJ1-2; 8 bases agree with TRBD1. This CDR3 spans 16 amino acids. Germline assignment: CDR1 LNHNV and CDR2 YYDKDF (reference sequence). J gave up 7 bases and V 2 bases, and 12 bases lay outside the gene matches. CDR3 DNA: TGTGCCACCAGCAGACCCAGGACAGGGAAGATGGGTGGCTACACCTTC. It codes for CATSRPRTGKMGGYTF.

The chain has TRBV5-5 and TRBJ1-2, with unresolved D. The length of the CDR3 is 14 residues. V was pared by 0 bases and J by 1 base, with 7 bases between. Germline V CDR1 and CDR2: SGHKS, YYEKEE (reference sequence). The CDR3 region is CASSLAGGNYGYTF. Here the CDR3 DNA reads TGTGCCAGCAGCTTGGCCGGCGGTAACTATGGCTACACCTTC.

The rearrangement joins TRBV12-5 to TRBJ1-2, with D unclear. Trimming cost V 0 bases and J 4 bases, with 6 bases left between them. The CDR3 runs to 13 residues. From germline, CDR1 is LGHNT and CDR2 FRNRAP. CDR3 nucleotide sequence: TGTGCTAGTGGTTTGGTATCGGGCTATGGCTACACCTTC. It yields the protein CASGLVSGYGYTF.

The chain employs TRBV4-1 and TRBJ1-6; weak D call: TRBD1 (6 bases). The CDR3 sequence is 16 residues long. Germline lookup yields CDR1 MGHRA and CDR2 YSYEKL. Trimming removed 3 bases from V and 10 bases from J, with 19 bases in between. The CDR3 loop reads CASSHAQQGKVSPLHF. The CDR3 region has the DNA TGCGCCAGCAGCCACGCCCAACAGGGTAAAGTCTCACCCCTCCACTTT.